This T cell receptor (beta chain) was captured by sequencing in a study of blood T cell repertoires in COVID-19. Study-wide background: PBMCs, B-cell-depleted T cells, or T cells provided the cDNA or gDNA that made up the material.

The table came from immunoSEQ multiplex PCR; TCRdb's copy has only in-frame clones and leaves some out. The sample includes 190,000 or so clones, 85% seen only once; the top ten take around a sixth. Recovered status in Cohort 3 required two negative PCRs, clearance, or symptom resolution. The CDR3 is 14 amino acids. Germline lookup yields CDR1 SEHNR and CDR2 FQNEAQ (reference sequence). With V trimmed by 5 bases and J by 8 bases, 8 bases remained unmatched. The chain uses TRBV7-9 and TRBJ1-4, with TRBD1 identical over 7 bases. Source material: PBMCs or T cells enriched from blood (not recorded which). The sequence derives from a man aged 40-49 years who had recovered from COVID-19. This CDR3 is CASSPVTGEEKLFF. CDR3 DNA sequence: TGTGCCAGCAGCCCAGTCACAGGGGAAGAAAAACTGTTTTTT. Based on the CDR3 plus reference TRBV7-9 and TRBJ1-4, the full variable domain is DTGVSQNPRHKITKRGQNVTFRCDPISEHNRLYWYRQTLGQGPEFLTYFQNEAQLEKSRLLSDRFSAERPKGSFSTLEIQRTEQGDSAMYLCASSPVTGEEKLFFGSGTQLSVL.